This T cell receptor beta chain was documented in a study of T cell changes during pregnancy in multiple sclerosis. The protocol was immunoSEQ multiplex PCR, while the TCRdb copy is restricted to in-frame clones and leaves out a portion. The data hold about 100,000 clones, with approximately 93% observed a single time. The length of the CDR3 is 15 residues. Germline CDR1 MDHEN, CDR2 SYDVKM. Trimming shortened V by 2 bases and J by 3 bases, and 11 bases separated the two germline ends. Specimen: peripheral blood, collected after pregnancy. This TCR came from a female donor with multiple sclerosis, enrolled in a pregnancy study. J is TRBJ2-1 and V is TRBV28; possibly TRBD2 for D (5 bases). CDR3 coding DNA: TGTGCCAGCAGTTTACACCGGGATTTCTACAATGAGCAGTTCTTC. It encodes CASSLHRDFYNEQFF. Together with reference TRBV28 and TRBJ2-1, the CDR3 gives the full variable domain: DVKVTQSSRYLVKRTGEKVFLECVQDMDHENMFWYRQDPGLGLRLIYFSYDVKMKEKGDIPEGYSVSREKKERFSLILESASTNQTSMYLCASSLHRDFYNEQFFGPGTRLTVL.